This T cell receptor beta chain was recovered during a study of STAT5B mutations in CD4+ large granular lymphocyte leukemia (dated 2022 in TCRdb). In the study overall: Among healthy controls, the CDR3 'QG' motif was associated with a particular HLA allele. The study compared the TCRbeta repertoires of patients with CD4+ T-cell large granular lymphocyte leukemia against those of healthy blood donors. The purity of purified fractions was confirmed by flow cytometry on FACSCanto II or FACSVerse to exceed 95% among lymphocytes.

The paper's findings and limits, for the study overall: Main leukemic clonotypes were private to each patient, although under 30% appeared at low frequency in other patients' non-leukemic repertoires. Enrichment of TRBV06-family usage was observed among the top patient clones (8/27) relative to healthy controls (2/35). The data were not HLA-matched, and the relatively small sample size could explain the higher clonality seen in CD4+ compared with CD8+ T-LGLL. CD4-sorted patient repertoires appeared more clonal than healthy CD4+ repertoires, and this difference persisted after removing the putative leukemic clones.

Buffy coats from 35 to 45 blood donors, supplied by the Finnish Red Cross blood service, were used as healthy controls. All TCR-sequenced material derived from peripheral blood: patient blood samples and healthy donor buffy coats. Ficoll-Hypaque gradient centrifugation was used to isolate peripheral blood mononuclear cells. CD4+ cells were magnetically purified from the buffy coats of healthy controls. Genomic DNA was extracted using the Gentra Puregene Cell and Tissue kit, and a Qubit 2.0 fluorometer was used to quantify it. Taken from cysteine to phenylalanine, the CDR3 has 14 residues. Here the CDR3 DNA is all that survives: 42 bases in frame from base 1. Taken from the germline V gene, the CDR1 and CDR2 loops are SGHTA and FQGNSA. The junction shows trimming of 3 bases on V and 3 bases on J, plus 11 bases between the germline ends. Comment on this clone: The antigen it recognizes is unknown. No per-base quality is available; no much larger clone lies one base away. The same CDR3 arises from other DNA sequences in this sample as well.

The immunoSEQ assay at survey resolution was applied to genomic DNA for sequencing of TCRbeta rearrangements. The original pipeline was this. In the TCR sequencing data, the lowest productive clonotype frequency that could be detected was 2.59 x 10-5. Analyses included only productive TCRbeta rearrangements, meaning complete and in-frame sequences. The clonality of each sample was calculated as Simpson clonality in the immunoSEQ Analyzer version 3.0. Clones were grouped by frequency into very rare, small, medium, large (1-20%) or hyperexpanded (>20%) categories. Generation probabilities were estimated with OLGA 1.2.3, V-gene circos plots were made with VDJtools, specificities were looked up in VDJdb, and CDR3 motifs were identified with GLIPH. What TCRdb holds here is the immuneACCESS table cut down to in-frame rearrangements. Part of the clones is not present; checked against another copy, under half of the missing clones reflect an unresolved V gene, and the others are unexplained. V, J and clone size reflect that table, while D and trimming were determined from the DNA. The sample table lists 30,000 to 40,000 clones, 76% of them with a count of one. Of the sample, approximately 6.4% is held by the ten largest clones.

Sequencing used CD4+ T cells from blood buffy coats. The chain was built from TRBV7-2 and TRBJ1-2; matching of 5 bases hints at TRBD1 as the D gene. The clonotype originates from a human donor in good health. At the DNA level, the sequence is TGTGCCAGCAGCTTCCAGGGCGAAGACTATGGCTACACCTTC. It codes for CASSFQGEDYGYTF.